This T cell receptor beta chain was captured in a study of T cell responses to AZD1222 COVID-19 vaccine. Study results and caveats: Along spike, vaccine-associated CD4 TCRs were found throughout, with dominance at 160-218 and 743-854.

Points on this clone: Its antigen is unidentified.

Clones were read by immunoSEQ multiplex PCR, and TCRdb kept only the in-frame ones, dropping some. The sample lists around 160,000 clones, 82% seen once, with about 3.8% in the top ten. This CDR3 is built from 13 residues. Trimming pared 4 bases from V and 7 bases from J, leaving 11 bases between. Germline lookup yields CDR1 LNHDA and CDR2 SQIVND (reference sequence). The TCR was taken from an adult in good health. The sample here was peripheral blood, taken on day 0 of MenACWY control vaccination. The chain is built from TRBV19 and TRBJ1-5, with D possibly being TRBD1 (5 bases). CDR3 residues: CASSKQDAQPQHF. In DNA form, the CDR3 reads TGTGCCAGTAGTAAACAGGACGCACAGCCCCAGCATTTT.